This T cell receptor (beta chain) appears in the sequencing data of a study of identifying expanded T cells in peripheral blood (dated by TCRdb to about 2019). For context, the study as a whole: Technical replicates were generated by sequencing separate aliquots of the same genomic DNA pool, and four replicates were compared pairwise.

During the collection period, no immune events, such as infections, were documented for the healthy donors. Time-dependent variance in a beta-binomial model of T-cell clone differential abundance was calibrated using healthy-donor blood repertoires as a training cohort. The training cohort included around 10 healthy donors, of whom 3 were female and 7 were male. Donor ages ranged from roughly 29 to 64 years, with an average of around 45 years. Whole blood, obtained from a commercial supplier, was collected from each healthy donor at three time points spaced two weeks apart. For immunosequencing, genomic DNA was extracted from whole blood that had not been sorted. General findings and caveats noted by the study authors: The binomial model flagged 0.9 to 1.5 differentially abundant clones between technical replicates, compared with around 15 over around two weeks and 19 over around 4 weeks. It was expected by the authors that biological variance in healthy repertoires might increase further over much longer intervals, such as months to years. Across all healthy-donor time intervals, the beta-binomial model significantly cut both the number of clones called differentially abundant and the false-positive rate. Variance in clone template counts between roughly two-week samples significantly increased with total template count across all healthy donors.

Concerning this clone: There is no known antigen for this receptor. Per-nucleotide qualities are absent, and no much larger clonotype sits a single base away.

TCRbeta CDR3 regions were profiled by bias-controlled multiplex PCR amplification of genomic DNA with the immunoSEQ Assay. The published analysis was carried out like this. The absolute abundance of each unique TCRbeta CDR3 region was quantified after sequences were collapsed and filtered. Differential abundance was assessed using a binomial (Fisher-equivalent) model and a beta-binomial model in which time-dependent variance fitted from healthy donors was added. Clones with fewer than 5 combined templates were excluded, and clones with Benjamini-Hochberg FDR below 0.01 were called differentially abundant. In the beta-binomial model, variance was expressed as a function of the total template count across the two samples, in the form v = (b*log(k)+a)^2. The source is immuneACCESS, and TCRdb retained only in-frame sequences with V and J called. Part of the clones is not carried over; for the studies checked, unresolved V genes explain less than half of this, and the remainder is unexplained. The V and J calls and clone size are taken from that table; D and trimming were inferred from the DNA. The sample table lists some 130,000 clones, 86% of them with a count of one. The leading ten clones occupy more than 7% of the sample.

The clonotype originates from a person aged 18 to 70 in good health. The sample consisted of blood.

The DNA sequence follows: TGTGCCAGCAGCCCCAGTCCCTCCTCTAACTATGGCTACACCTTC. It translates as CASSPSPSSNYGYTF. The rearranged chain carries TRBV7-8 and TRBJ1-2; too little of a D gene remains to name it. From a lookup of the germline V gene, CDR1 and CDR2 are SGHVS and FQNEAQ. The CDR3 sequence holds 15 residues, the cysteine and phenylalanine included. Only the CDR3 part of the read is kept: 45 bases, read in frame from the first base. Trimming takes 5 bases from V and 0 bases from J, and the germline ends sit 13 bases apart.